One T cell receptor beta chain is described in this entry. This specimen belongs to a study of cytomegalovirus exposure and HLA in healthy donors. PCR used 60 Vbeta primers and 13 Jbeta primers. Profiled with immunoSEQ multiplex PCR; TCRdb holds only in-frame clones, not every one. The data show 78,000 or so clones, 62% seen once. With 4 bases clipped from V and 2 bases from J, the junction kept 2 bases outside the gene matches. Germline CDR1 and CDR2: SGHDN and FVKESK. The CDR3 extends over 14 amino acids. Source material: PBMCs. V is TRBV14 and J is TRBJ2-1; the match to TRBD2 covers 7 bases. The clonotype originates from a male donor in good health and CMV-seropositive. The CDR3 spells CASSRLAAYNEQFF. CDR3 DNA sequence: TGTGCCAGCAGCCGGCTAGCGGCCTACAATGAGCAGTTCTTC.